This TCR beta chain was recorded in a study of T cell repertoires in aging, cancer and after chemotherapy. Study summary: Donors were grouped into six age bands spanning 30 or younger through 70 or older. Points from the study as a whole: Compared with age-matched healthy donors, untreated hematological or solid cancer patients showed higher blood TCR clonality. Across the chemotherapy interval, each cancer cohort showed higher median generation probability, suggesting thymic rebound.

A note on this clonotype: What it recognizes is unknown.

Amplification of TCR beta used genomic DNA extracted from peripheral blood. TRB rearrangements spanning V, D and J were amplified using mixed TRB-A/B primers. TCRdb independently ran MiXCR on the multiplex PCR reads; one entry per CDR3 protein. The sample includes more than 9,000 distinct CDR3 sequences, approximately 30% of them seen just once. The sequenced material came from blood. The source is a human donor in good health.

CDR3 sequence reads: CASGRGNEQFF. DNA of the CDR3: TGTGCCAGCGGTCGAGGGAATGAGCAGTTCTTC. The chain recombines TRBV5-4 with TRBJ2-1; TRBD2 might be the D (5 bases). The CDR3 runs to 11 residues. The V and J ends lost 7 bases and 7 bases respectively, with 9 bases between them. Per the germline V gene, CDR1 is SGHNT and CDR2 is YYREEE (reference sequence).